This TCR beta chain was retrieved from a study of T-cell memory formation after mild COVID-19. Study conclusions and caveats: Contracting clones localized mainly to CM and EM when CD4+ and mainly to EMRA when CD8+. Memory from before infection featured some responding clones, which suggests cross-reactive memory joined. The authors did not confirm SARS-CoV-2 specificity of second-wave clones peaking day 37.

The V and J ends lost 4 bases and 8 bases, in that order; junction bases with no gene match: 11. CDR3 length: 17 residues. Germline lookup yields CDR1 SGHDT and CDR2 YYEEEE. Via MiXCR, TCRdb re-called the 5' RACE reads, giving one row per CDR3 protein. The profile shows 580,000 or so distinct CDR3 sequences, 15% to 20% of them singletons. In the case of this clonotype: What it recognizes is unknown.

The sequenced sample was PBMCs or a T cell subset sorted from them (not recorded which). This chain connects TRBV5-6 to TRBJ2-1; 14 positions match TRBD2. This receptor was obtained from an adult woman who had mild COVID-19 (a few samples of this study predate the infection). Cell type and time point are not known. DNA for the CDR3: TGTGCCAGCAGCCCGACCGGGACTAGCGGGAGAAGGGATGAGCAGTTCTTC. Its protein product is CASSPTGTSGRRDEQFF.